The 12 T cell receptor beta chains in this list originate from one sample, sequenced in a study of blood T cell repertoires in COVID-19. The assay was immunoSEQ multiplex PCR, and TCRdb's table has in-frame clones only and misses some. The sample lists a few hundred thousand clones, approximately 90% occurring once. The sequencing sample was made of peripheral blood. Source of these receptors: a woman between 50 and 59 years old with COVID-19, enrolled during active disease.

A remark on this clone: The junction does not match germline at one end; this may be a read error. The V gene is TRBV7-7, the J gene TRBJ2-1, with TRBD2 matching over 12 bases. CDR1 and CDR2 from the germline V gene are SSHAT and FNYEAQ (reference sequence). The length of the CDR3 is 15 residues. The CDR3 reads CASSKRLAGVEEQFF. The CDR3, as DNA: TGTGCTAGCAGCAAACGACTAGCGGGAGTGGAAGAGCAGTTCTTC.

The rearrangement uses TRBV9 and TRBJ2-7, with TRBD1 identical over 9 bases. V shed 4 bases, J shed 3 bases, and the junction held 8 bases outside the gene matches. Germline V CDR1 and CDR2: SGDLS, YYNGEE. The CDR3 runs to 15 residues. DNA of the CDR3: TGTGCCAGCAGCCCGGAGGACAGGGGCCTCTACGAGCAGTACTTC. Protein sequence: CASSPEDRGLYEQYF.

This clone was counted a single time. This chain links TRBV7-2 with TRBJ1-2; D gene unclear. The CDR3 loop spans 13 amino acids. Germline V lookup: CDR1 SGHTA, CDR2 FQGNSA. V lost 1 base and J lost 4, with 7 bases in between. CDR3 nucleotides: TGTGCCAGCAGCTTAGTGTCCGGCTATGGCTACACCTTC. As protein: CASSLVSGYGYTF.

The chain carries TRBV5-8 and TRBJ1-5, with D possibly matching TRBD1 (5 bases). This CDR3 region has 16 residues. The germline CDR1 and CDR2 sequences are SGHTS and YDEGEE. Between the trimmed V and J ends, which lost 0 bases and 2 bases, there was a span of 12 bases. CDR3 DNA sequence: TGTGCCAGCAGCTTGGGTTTAGGGGTTCGCAATCAGCCCCAGCATTTT. Amino acid sequence: CASSLGLGVRNQPQHF.

This clone was observed once. This chain connects TRBV6-6 to TRBJ1-4; 9 nucleotides agree with TRBD1. CDR3 length: 17 residues. Germline values: CDR1 MNHNY, CDR2 SVGAGI (reference sequence). With 5 bases clipped from V and 8 bases from J, the junction kept 15 bases outside the gene matches. CDR3 sequence reads: CASSPGTGLFPREKLFF. The DNA for the CDR3 is TGTGCCAGCAGTCCCGGGACAGGGCTATTTCCCCGAGAAAAACTGTTTTTT.

The genes are TRBV11-2 and TRBJ1-1; D might be TRBD1 (6 bases). V was clipped by 5 bases and J by 1 base, with 11 bases between them. CDR3 length equals 14 residues. CDR1 and CDR2 (germline): SGHAT, FQNNGV. The CDR3 region is CASSPGTKNTEAFF. The CDR3 coding sequence is TGTGCCAGCAGCCCCGGGACAAAGAACACTGAAGCTTTCTTT.

J is TRBJ2-7 and V is TRBV14; the D is unclear. This CDR3 spans 14 amino acids. V lost 2 bases to trimming and J lost 7 bases, with 15 bases between them. CDR1 and CDR2 from the germline V gene are SGHDN and FVKESK. The CDR3 spells CASSQLTEQGEQYF. CDR3 bases: TGTGCCAGCAGCCAATTGACGGAGCAAGGTGAGCAGTACTTC. Complete variable domain (other parts from reference TRBV14 and TRBJ2-7): EAGVTQFPSHSVIEKGQTVTLRCDPISGHDNLYWYRRVMGKEIKFLLHFVKESKQDESGMPNNRFLAERTGGTYSTLKVQPAELEDSGVYFCASSQLTEQGEQYFGPGTRLTVT.

DNA of the CDR3: TGTGCCACCAGCAGAGATCGCCTAAGGGGGACAGGGCTCAAGGCCCAGTACTTC. Translation gives CATSRDRLRGTGLKAQYF. This chain links TRBV15 with TRBJ2-5; TRBD1 agrees at 9 bases. Germline V gene data show CDR1 as LNHNV and CDR2 as YYDKDF (reference sequence). The V segment lost 0 bases and the J segment 9 bases; nucleotides outside the gene matches: 17. The CDR3 contains 18 residues.

The chain has TRBV27 and TRBJ1-6, with 8 nucleotides matching TRBD1. CDR1 is MNHEY, CDR2 SMNVEV, per germline (reference sequence). V trimming: 7 bases; J trimming: 7 bases; junction bases outside the gene matches: 3. The CDR3 totals 13 residues. This chain's CDR3 is CASTWDRNSPLHF. The CDR3 coding sequence is TGTGCCAGCACTTGGGACAGGAATTCACCCCTCCACTTT.

The chain joins TRBV13 to TRBJ1-1, with TRBD1 matching 10 bases. The CDR3 contains 15 residues. Germline-derived CDR1 and CDR2 are PRHDT and FYEKMQ (reference sequence). V lost 4 bases and J lost 1; bases outside the gene matches: 3. CDR3 residues: CASSSRDRGNTEAFF. The CDR3 region has the DNA TGTGCCAGCAGCTCCAGGGACAGGGGGAACACTGAAGCTTTCTTT.

This chain connects TRBV11-3 to TRBJ2-1, with D tentatively TRBD1 (7 bases). The CDR3 is 17 amino acids. V lost 0 bases and J 5 bases, leaving 17 bases between the germline ends. Germline assignment: CDR1 SGHNT and CDR2 YENEEA. DNA of the CDR3: TGTGCCAGCAGCTTAGATTGGAAACCCAGGGGGGACAATGAGCAGTTCTTC. It specifies CASSLDWKPRGDNEQFF.

V usage is TRBV7-9 and J usage is TRBJ2-7, with 9 bases aligning to TRBD1. The germline CDR1 and CDR2 sequences are SEHNR and FQNEAQ (reference sequence). J gave up 1 base and V 0 bases, and 10 bases lay outside the gene matches. The CDR3 extends over 18 amino acids. The CDR3 protein is CASSLAGTGTQGSYEQYF. The DNA of the CDR3 is TGTGCCAGCAGCTTAGCCGGGACAGGGACTCAAGGTTCCTACGAGCAGTACTTC.